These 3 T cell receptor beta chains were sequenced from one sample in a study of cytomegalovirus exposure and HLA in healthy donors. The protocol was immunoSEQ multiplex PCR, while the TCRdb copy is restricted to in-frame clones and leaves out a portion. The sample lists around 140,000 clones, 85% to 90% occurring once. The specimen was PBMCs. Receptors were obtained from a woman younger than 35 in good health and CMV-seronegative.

CDR3 coding DNA: TGTGCCAGCAGCCCTAGCTCCGGACGGCGGAACACTGAAGCTTTCTTT. Translated, it gives CASSPSSGRRNTEAFF. This chain joins TRBV11-1 and TRBJ1-1; D is uncertain. V was clipped by 5 bases and J by 1 base, with 17 bases between them. This CDR3 spans 16 amino acids. Germline loops: CDR1 SGHAT, CDR2 FQDESV (reference sequence).

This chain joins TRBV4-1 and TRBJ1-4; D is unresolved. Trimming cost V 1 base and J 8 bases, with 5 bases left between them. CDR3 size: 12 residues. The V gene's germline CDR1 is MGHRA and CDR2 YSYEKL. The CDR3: CASSQVREKLFF. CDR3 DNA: TGCGCCAGCAGCCAAGTGAGGGAAAAACTGTTTTTT.

CDR3 bases: TGTGCCAGCAGTCCCTTAAATTCTAACTATGGCTACACCTTC. It specifies CASSPLNSNYGYTF. The V gene is TRBV27, the J gene TRBJ1-2; the D is unclear. Germline V gene data show CDR1 as MNHEY and CDR2 as SMNVEV (reference sequence). Trimming removed 5 bases from V and 0 bases from J, with 10 bases in between. The CDR3 sequence is 14 residues long.